Detailed here is one T cell receptor beta chain. This sample was included in a study of CD8+CD57+ T cells in acquired aplastic anemia. The CDR3 extends over 15 amino acids. Trimming removed 0 bases from V and 4 bases from J, with 13 bases in between. Per germline, CDR1 SGDLS and CDR2 YYNGEE. Profiling that covered TCR beta VDJ and CDR3 relied on genomic DNA as its template. Using its own MiXCR run on the reads, TCRdb lists one record per CDR3 protein. The sample lists approximately 99,000 distinct CDR3 sequences; 51% were seen once. The sequenced sample consisted of sorted CD4+, CD8+, or CD8+CD57+ T cells (not recorded which) from PBMCs. The chain recombines TRBV9 with TRBJ1-2; unclear D gene. This clonotype was sampled from a human donor in good health, serving as a control. This CDR3 is CASSVAERVSYGYTF. For the CDR3, the DNA is TGTGCCAGCAGCGTAGCTGAGAGGGTTAGCTATGGCTACACCTTC. The whole variable domain, filled in from reference TRBV9 and TRBJ1-2, reads DSGVTQTPKHLITATGQRVTLRCSPRSGDLSVYWYQQSLDQGLQFLIQYYNGEERAKGNILERFSAQQFPDLHSELNLSSLELGDSALYFCASSVAERVSYGYTFGSGTRLTVV.